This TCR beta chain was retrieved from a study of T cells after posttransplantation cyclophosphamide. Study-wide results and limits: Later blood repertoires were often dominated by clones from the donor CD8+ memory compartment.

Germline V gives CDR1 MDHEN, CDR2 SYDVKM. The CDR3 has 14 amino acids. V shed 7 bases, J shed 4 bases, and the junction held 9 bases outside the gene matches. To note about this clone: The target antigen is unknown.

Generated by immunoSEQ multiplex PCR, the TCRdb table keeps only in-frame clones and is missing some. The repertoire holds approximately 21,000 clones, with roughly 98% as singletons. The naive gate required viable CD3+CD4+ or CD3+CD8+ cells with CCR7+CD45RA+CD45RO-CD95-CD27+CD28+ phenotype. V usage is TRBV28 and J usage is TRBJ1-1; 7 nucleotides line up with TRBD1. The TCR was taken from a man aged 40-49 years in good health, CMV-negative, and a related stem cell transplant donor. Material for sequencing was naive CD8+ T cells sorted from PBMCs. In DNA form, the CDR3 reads TGTGCCAGCACCCACAGGGGCGGTAGCACTGAAGCTTTCTTT. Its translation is CASTHRGGSTEAFF.